The present T cell receptor (beta chain) was sequenced within a study of graft-versus-host responses after intestinal transplantation. Points from the study as a whole: Circulating GvH clone levels at their peak were associated with HvG declines (early post-transplant).

Notes on this clone: Its antigen remains unidentified.

The method was immunoSEQ multiplex PCR; TCRdb's version includes in-frame clones alone and lacks a portion of them. The table lists around 130,000 clones, over 85% of them singletons. CDR1 and CDR2 (germline): SGHTA, FQGTGA. The V gene lost 0 bases and the J gene lost 8 bases, with 16 bases spanning the gap. This CDR3 comprises 16 residues. The starting material was unstimulated CD4+ T cells sorted from spleen or lymph node cells, obtained before intestinal transplant. The TCR comes from a human donor who received an intestinal transplant. The chain links TRBV7-3 to TRBJ2-2, with D possibly being TRBD2 (5 bases). The CDR3 DNA is TGTGCCAGCAGCTTAACCCTGAGGGTAAAAAGGGGGGAGCTGTTTTTT. Protein sequence: CASSLTLRVKRGELFF.